The 7 T cell receptor beta chains below come from one sample, sequenced in a study of blood T cell repertoires in COVID-19. The data were produced by immunoSEQ multiplex PCR, yet TCRdb's version contains in-frame clones alone and is incomplete. Of 280,000 or so clones listed, 85% are singletons. Material: PBMCs or T cells enriched from blood (not recorded which). The source of these receptors is a woman aged 50 to 65 who had recovered from COVID-19.

The rearrangement uses TRBV4-3 and TRBJ2-3; D unclear. The CDR3 runs to 13 residues. Looked up from germline, CDR1 is LGHNA and CDR2 is YSLEER. Between the trimmed V and J ends, which lost 0 bases and 2 bases, there was a span of 3 bases. CDR3 protein: CASSQDLTDTQYF. In nucleotides, the CDR3 is TGCGCCAGCAGCCAAGATCTCACAGATACGCAGTATTTT.

The V gene is TRBV2, the J gene TRBJ1-4; 8 bases line up with TRBD1. The V segment lost 5 bases and the J segment 6 bases; nucleotides outside the gene matches: 8. CDR3 size: 15 residues. The germline V gene has CDR1 SNHLY and CDR2 FYNNEI. DNA for the CDR3: TGTGCCAGCAGTATGCGAGAGACAGGGGATGAAAAACTGTTTTTT. It codes for CASSMRETGDEKLFF.

The chain has TRBV30 and TRBJ2-5; unclear D gene. This CDR3 has 13 amino acids. V was trimmed by 0 bases and J by 3 bases, leaving 8 bases between them. Germline V gene data show CDR1 as GTSNPN and CDR2 as SVGIG (reference sequence). CDR3 protein: CAWSVFSEETQYF. The CDR3 DNA reads as TGTGCCTGGAGTGTATTTAGTGAAGAGACCCAGTACTTC.

The rearrangement uses TRBV3-1 (or the pseudogene TRBV3-2) and TRBJ2-3; tentatively, D is TRBD2 (6 bases). This CDR3 has 15 amino acids. Per the germline V gene, CDR1 is LGHDT and CDR2 is YNNKEL (reference sequence). Trimming pared 2 bases from V and 2 bases from J, leaving 11 bases between. Written as DNA, the CDR3 is TGTGCCAGCAGCCAATCGGGAGCCCCCACAGATACGCAGTATTTT. It is translated as CASSQSGAPTDTQYF.

This clone was detected only a few times. The rearrangement joins TRBV19 to TRBJ2-5, with 7 bases aligning to TRBD2. The V and J ends lost 5 bases and 4 bases, in that order; junction bases with no gene match: 1. CDR1 and CDR2 (germline): LNHDA, SQIVND (reference sequence). The CDR3 is 12 amino acids. The CDR3 region has the DNA TGTGCCAGTAGTTCTAGCGGAGAGACCCAGTACTTC. It translates to CASSSSGETQYF. Variable domain in full (rest from reference TRBV19 and TRBJ2-5): DGGITQSPKYLFRKEGQNVTLSCEQNLNHDAMYWYRQDPGQGLRLIYYSQIVNDFQKGDIAEGYSVSREKKESFPLTVTSAQKNPTAFYLCASSSSGETQYFGPGTRLLVL.

V gene TRBV2 combines with J gene TRBJ2-3; TRBD2 matches at 9 bases. Germline values: CDR1 SNHLY, CDR2 FYNNEI. Germline trimming cut 8 bases from V and 0 bases from J; bases unmatched to any gene: 9. CDR3 length equals 16 residues. The CDR3 here is CASSKRGELSTDTQYF. CDR3 DNA: TGTGCCAGCTCTAAGCGGGGGGAGCTAAGCACAGATACGCAGTATTTT.

The chain is built from TRBV6-2 or TRBV6-3 and TRBJ1-5; unclear D gene. Trimming removed 5 bases from V and 2 bases from J, with 13 bases in between. This CDR3 spans 15 amino acids. CDR1 is MNHEY, CDR2 SVGEGT, per germline. In DNA, the CDR3 is TGTGCCAGCAGTCTATACTTCGGGGGCAATCAGCCCCAGCATTTT. Its translation is CASSLYFGGNQPQHF.